This T cell receptor (beta chain) was captured in a study of blood T cells in healthy people across ages. Germline lookup yields CDR1 SNHLY and CDR2 FYNNEI. The CDR3 spans 15 residues. Trimming cost V 7 bases and J 0 bases; bases outside gene matches: 9. This clonotype was seen many times. Its antigen is unidentified. Findings of the study overall: Strong correlation linked observed beta diversity and percent naive T cells.

Primed by a sample-barcoded 5' primer and a J-beta primer mix, a second PCR proceeded for roughly 6 to 12 cycles. TCRdb re-derived calls from the 5' RACE reads in MiXCR, one entry per CDR3 protein. The sample yields 1,100,000 or so distinct CDR3 sequences, around 43% seen once. The rearrangement uses TRBV2 and TRBJ2-7, with 7 bases that match TRBD1. Material: blood. The receptor's source is a woman aged 55 to 70 in good health. This chain's CDR3 is CASTSDRASSYEQYF. DNA of the CDR3: TGTGCCAGCACCTCTGACAGGGCAAGCTCCTACGAGCAGTACTTC.